These 6 T cell receptor beta chains came from one sample sequenced in a study of blood T cell repertoires in COVID-19. Only in-frame clones appear in the TCRdb table, and some are missing; sequencing was by immunoSEQ multiplex PCR. The sample holds about 140,000 clones; roughly four fifths are singletons and the top ten take 4.5%. The sample was peripheral blood. These receptors all stem from a woman aged 80 or over with active or convalescent COVID-19.

The rearrangement joins TRBV4-1 to TRBJ1-2, with TRBD1 matching 7 bases. The germline V gene has CDR1 MGHRA and CDR2 YSYEKL. The CDR3 covers 16 residues. The trim removed 5 bases at V and 5 bases at J, leaving 14 bases unmatched. DNA for the CDR3: TGCGCCAGCAGCTTAGGGGAGGACGGGACAGCTTATGGCTACACCTTC. Its protein product is CASSLGEDGTAYGYTF.

This chain joins TRBV19 and TRBJ1-5; maybe TRBD1 (6 bases). The CDR3 loop spans 15 amino acids. The germline V and J ends were trimmed by 2 bases and 5 bases, with 13 bases remaining between them. Germline CDR1 reads LNHDA; CDR2 reads SQIVND (reference sequence). The CDR3 DNA reads TGTGCCAGTAGTATAATTGGACAGAAAGATCAGCCCCAGCATTTT. As protein: CASSIIGQKDQPQHF.

The chain has TRBV5-4 and TRBJ2-3; 10 positions agree with TRBD2. V shed 0 bases and J 9 bases; nucleotides not matched to a gene: 10. This CDR3 region has 16 residues. The germline CDR1 and CDR2 sequences are SGHNT and YYREEE (reference sequence). CDR3 loop: CASSLGELAGSPTQYF. The CDR3 DNA reads as TGTGCCAGCAGCTTGGGGGAACTAGCGGGGTCGCCCACGCAGTATTTT. Complete variable domain (other parts from reference TRBV5-4 and TRBJ2-3): ETGVTQSPTHLIKTRGQQVTLRCSSQSGHNTVSWYQQALGQGPQFIFQYYREEENGRGNFPPRFSGLQFPNYSSELNVNALELDDSALYLCASSLGELAGSPTQYFGPGTRLTVL.

The chain employs TRBV5-4 and TRBJ2-2, with TRBD2 matching over 10 bases. This CDR3 has 16 residues. Germline loops: CDR1 SGHNT, CDR2 YYREEE (reference sequence). With 5 bases clipped from V and 4 bases from J, the junction kept 8 bases outside the gene matches. Written as DNA, the CDR3 is TGTGCCAGCAGTACTGGGACTAGCGCTGGCACCGGGGAGCTGTTTTTT. Amino acid sequence: CASSTGTSAGTGELFF.

The chain combines TRBV5-4 with TRBJ1-6; D not certain. The CDR3 is 16 amino acids. V dropped 4 bases and J dropped 0 bases, with 11 bases sitting between them. Germline V CDR1 and CDR2: SGHNT, YYREEE (reference sequence). CDR3 region: CASSPDRSSYNSPLHF. The CDR3 DNA sequence: TGTGCCAGCAGCCCCGACCGGAGCTCCTATAATTCACCCCTCCACTTT.

The genes are TRBV4-1 and TRBJ1-5; tentatively, D is TRBD1 (5 bases). The CDR3 contains 15 residues. V lost 0 bases and J 6 bases, leaving 12 bases between the germline ends. Germline CDR1 is MGHRA and CDR2 is YSYEKL. CDR3 coding DNA: TGCGCCAGCAGCCAAGAAATTGGGGGGGGTCAGCCCCAGCATTTT. This translates into CASSQEIGGGQPQHF.